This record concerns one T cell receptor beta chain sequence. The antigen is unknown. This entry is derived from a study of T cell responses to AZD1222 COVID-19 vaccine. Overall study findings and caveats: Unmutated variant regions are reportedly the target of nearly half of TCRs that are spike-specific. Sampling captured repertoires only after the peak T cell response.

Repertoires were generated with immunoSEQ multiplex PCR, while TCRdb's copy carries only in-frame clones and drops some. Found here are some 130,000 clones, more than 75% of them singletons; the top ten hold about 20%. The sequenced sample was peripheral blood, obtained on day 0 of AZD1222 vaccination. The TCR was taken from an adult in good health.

The CDR3 here is CASSYEGRVGSTGYTF. In nucleotides, the CDR3 is TGTGCCAGCAGTTACGAGGGCAGGGTCGGTTCCACTGGCTACACCTTC. The chain uses TRBV6-5 and TRBJ1-2; D perhaps matches TRBD1 (5 bases). Germline-derived CDR1 and CDR2 are MNHEY and SVGAGI. The CDR3 has 16 residues. Trimming took off 2 bases at V and 7 bases at J, with 20 bases between the two ends.